This TCR beta chain was obtained from a study of blood T cells in healthy people across ages. Broader study findings: TCR beta diversity tracked closely with naive T cell percentage.

The sample holds a few counts of this clonotype. Its antigen remains unknown. Next came a second PCR, run for about 6 to 12 cycles, which used a sample-barcoded 5' primer along with a J-beta primer mix. TCRdb passed the 5' RACE reads through MiXCR, listing each CDR3 protein once. This table has more than 550,000 distinct CDR3 sequences, 20% to 25% appearing once. The authors extracted at least 6 micrograms of total RNA per sample. The germline CDR1 and CDR2 sequences are SGHTA and FQGTGA. This CDR3 has 15 residues. Sequencing was performed on blood. This sequence originates from an older man in good health. The chain couples TRBV7-3 to TRBJ2-5, with 7 nucleotides matching TRBD1. The J call may be in error: the DNA end matches TRBJ2-1 better. The CDR3 sequence is CASSSTGQPYNEQFF. DNA of the CDR3: TGTGCCAGCAGCTCCACGGGACAGCCCTACAATGAGCAGTTCTTC.